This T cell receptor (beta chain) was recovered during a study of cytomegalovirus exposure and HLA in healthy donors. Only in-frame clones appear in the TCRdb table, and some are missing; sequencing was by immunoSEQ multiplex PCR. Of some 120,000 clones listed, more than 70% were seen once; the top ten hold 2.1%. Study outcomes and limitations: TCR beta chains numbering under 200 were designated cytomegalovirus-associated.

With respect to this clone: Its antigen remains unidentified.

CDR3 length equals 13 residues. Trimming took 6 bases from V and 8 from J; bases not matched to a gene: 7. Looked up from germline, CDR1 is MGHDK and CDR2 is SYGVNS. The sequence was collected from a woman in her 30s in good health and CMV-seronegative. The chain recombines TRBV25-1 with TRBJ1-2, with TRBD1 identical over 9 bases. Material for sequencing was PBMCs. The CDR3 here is CASRSGTGRGYTF. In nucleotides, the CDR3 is TGTGCCAGCAGGTCCGGGACAGGGCGCGGCTACACCTTC.